The TCR beta chain under discussion was sequenced for a study of CD8+ T cells in alopecia areata. cDNA serving as the sequencing template came from extracted, reverse transcribed RNA. This table comes from immunoSEQ multiplex PCR, and its TCRdb copy is limited to in-frame clones, with some not included. The sample consists of 70,000 or so clones, roughly three fifths of them appearing once. This clone has more than one count but fewer than ten. The CDR3 covers 17 residues. The ends were cut back, 1 base at V and 3 bases at J, with 16 bases in the middle. Germline V gene lookup returns CDR1 LNHNV and CDR2 YYDKDF (reference sequence).

Source: CD8+ T cells sorted from blood, taken at week 0. The clonotype was recovered from a human donor with alopecia areata. This rearrangement joins TRBV15 to TRBJ1-5; weak D call: TRBD1 (6 bases). The CDR3 loop reads CATSRGSPGAVNQPQHF. The CDR3 DNA reads as TGTGCCACCAGCAGAGGATCACCGGGGGCGGTCAATCAGCCCCAGCATTTT.